The 5 T cell receptor beta chains in this list originate from one sample, sequenced in a study of patients and donors after allogeneic stem cell transplantation. TCRdb reprocessed the RT-PCR reads via MiXCR and lists one record per CDR3 protein. This table holds about 160,000 distinct CDR3 sequences, about 30% found once. The sample was blood, either unsorted or a sorted T cell fraction (not recorded which). The source is a human donor who was either an allogeneic HSCT recipient or a stem cell or donor lymphocyte infusion donor (not recorded which). It is not recorded whose cells these are; they may come from a transplant donor.

This clonotype has a handful of counts. The J gene is TRBJ2-7, the V gene TRBV6-5, with 10 positions matching TRBD1. The germline V gene has CDR1 MNHEY and CDR2 SVGAGI. This CDR3 has 15 amino acids. The V segment lost 0 bases and the J segment 3 bases; nucleotides outside the gene matches: 2. The CDR3 is CASSYSRDRGYEQYF. CDR3 nucleotide sequence: TGTGCCAGCAGTTACTCCCGGGACAGGGGCTACGAGCAGTACTTC.

The rearrangement uses TRBV20-1 and TRBJ2-7; tentatively, D is TRBD1 (7 bases). Germline CDR1 and CDR2: DFQATT and SNEGSKA (reference sequence). Trimming stripped 2 bases from V and 0 bases from J, with 11 bases between. CDR3 length equals 14 residues. The CDR3 DNA follows: TGCAGTGCTAGAAGCAGGGGGGCCTCCTACGAGCAGTACTTC. Residues: CSARSRGASYEQYF.

CDR3 in DNA: TGTGCCAGCAGCGCCCGAGTGAGCGGGACTTACAATGAGCAGTTCTTC. It translates to CASSARVSGTYNEQFF. V gene TRBV7-9 combines with J gene TRBJ2-1; 7 bases are shared with TRBD2. V shed 5 bases, J shed 4 bases, and the junction held 11 bases outside the gene matches. Germline assignment: CDR1 SEHNR and CDR2 FQNEAQ (reference sequence). The CDR3 contains 16 residues.

This clonotype has more than one count but fewer than ten. The chain uses TRBV7-9 and TRBJ1-1; tentative D call: TRBD1 (6 bases). Per germline, CDR1 SEHNR and CDR2 FQNEAQ (reference sequence). CDR3 size: 11 residues. The ends were cut back, 5 bases at V and 8 bases at J, with 9 bases in the middle. The DNA for the CDR3 is TGTGCCAGCAGCAGGAGGGGGGAAGCTTTCTTT. Amino acids: CASSRRGEAFF.

The genes are TRBV5-1 and TRBJ2-2; tentatively, D is TRBD1 (5 bases). The ends were cut back, 0 bases at V and 3 bases at J, with 9 bases in the middle. There are 15 residues in the CDR3. Germline V gene lookup returns CDR1 SGHRS and CDR2 YFSETQ. For the CDR3, the DNA is TGCGCCAGCAGCTTGGCAGGGTTGGACACCGGGGAGCTGTTTTTT. This sequence encodes CASSLAGLDTGELFF.